This T cell receptor (beta chain) was recorded in a study of a mutant IDH1 vaccine in newly diagnosed glioma. CDR3 length: 15 amino acids. V was pared by 3 bases and J by 2 bases, with 14 bases between. Germline V gives CDR1 SGDLS, CDR2 YYNGEE. Broader study findings: Changes in top peripheral clonotypes did not appear linked to pseudoprogression.

This clone was seen only a few times. Its specificity is unknown. This sample's time point: baseline, week 1 (first vaccination visit). Treatment defined: pre-vaccination baseline after standard-of-care therapy. New WHO grade 3 or 4 IDH1-mutant, ATRX-lost astrocytomas were present in all donors. TCRdb's table, derived via immunoSEQ multiplex PCR, lists solely in-frame clones and lacks some. Among 40,000 or so clones listed, more than 90% were seen once. This TCR came from a man aged 18 to 29 with glioma. This chain links TRBV9 with TRBJ2-5; D is possibly TRBD1 (6 bases). The material sequenced was PBMCs, taken from a glioma patient treated with radiotherapy, temozolomide or both. CDR3 in DNA: TGTGCCAGCAGCGAGGGGGTCCTGGGACAAGAGACCCAGTACTTC. This gives the protein CASSEGVLGQETQYF.